The following is a T cell receptor beta chain sequence with its context. The entry originates in a study of blood T cell repertoires in COVID-19. The overall study: Some COVID-19 samples were acute and others convalescent; all came from the United States, Italy and Spain. T cells, B-cell-depleted T cells, or PBMCs provided the cDNA or gDNA that served as material.

Germline V CDR1 and CDR2: SGHKS, YYEKEE (reference sequence). V was pared by 0 bases and J by 2 bases, with 11 bases between. The CDR3 runs to 15 residues. In the original analysis: Nucleated cell number was recorded as an estimate derived from reference gene primer amplification. The table came from immunoSEQ multiplex PCR; TCRdb's copy has only in-frame clones and leaves some out. V, J and clone size were drawn from that table, and D and trimming were deduced from the DNA. The table lists 95,000 to 150,000 clones, about four fifths of them singletons. The chain couples TRBV5-5 to TRBJ2-5, with D unclear. This sequence was found in a woman aged 70-85 years with acute or convalescent COVID-19. Sequenced input: peripheral blood. The CDR3 sequence: CASSLVPVSQETQYF. The CDR3, as DNA: TGTGCCAGCAGCTTGGTTCCAGTCTCACAAGAGACCCAGTACTTC. The full variable domain, its missing parts supplied by reference TRBV5-5 and TRBJ2-5, is DAGVTQSPTHLIKTRGQQVTLRCSPISGHKSVSWYQQVLGQGPQFIFQYYEKEERGRGNFPDRFSARQFPNYSSELNVNALLLGDSALYLCASSLVPVSQETQYFGPGTRLLVL.